This TCR beta chain is drawn from a study of cytomegalovirus exposure and HLA in healthy donors. Study-wide results and caveats: In a later analysis, first-cohort TCR clusters were found to tend to co-occur in the 120 validation repertoires. A few chains tied to CMV proved CMV antigen-specific in vitro.

Trimming removed 2 bases from V and 4 bases from J, with 21 bases in between. CDR3 length equals 17 residues. Germline V gene sequence: CDR1 MNHNS, CDR2 SASEGT. Repertoires were generated with immunoSEQ multiplex PCR, while TCRdb's copy carries only in-frame clones and drops some. The table has some 170,000 clones, roughly 86% seen once. Remarks on this clone: Its antigen is as yet unknown.

Sequenced input: PBMCs. The chain has TRBV6-1 and TRBJ2-7; D may be TRBD1 (7 bases). This receptor was taken from a man aged 18 to 30 in good health and CMV-seropositive. The CDR3 DNA sequence: TGTGCCAGCAGTGAACGGAGGGGTAGACAGGGTTTTTACGAGCAGTACTTC. It is translated as CASSERRGRQGFYEQYF.